Following are 25 T cell receptor beta chains from one sample sequenced in a study of blood T cells in healthy people across ages. Together with a sample-barcoded 5' primer, a J-beta primer mix was included in a second PCR lasting 7 to 11 cycles. TCRdb called the 5' RACE reads again in MiXCR, with one record for every CDR3 protein. The sample comprises 800,000 or so distinct CDR3 sequences, around 25% of which are singletons, and roughly 3.5% rests with the top ten. The same data also contributed to another study, on T cells of mothers and their children.

The sequencing sample was made of blood. These TCRs come from a boy under 18 in good health.

This clonotype was counted a single time. The chain carries TRBV20-1 and TRBJ1-4; D not resolved. V lost 3 bases, J lost 3 bases, and 11 bases lay in between. The CDR3 is 14 residues long. CDR1 is DFQATT, CDR2 SNEGSKA, per germline (reference sequence). DNA for the CDR3: TGCAGTGCTAGGAGTGTCAGTTCTAATGAAAAACTGTTTTTT. As protein: CSARSVSSNEKLFF.

This clonotype occurred many times. The CDR3 DNA reads TGTGCCAGCTCCCCTACTCCCAAGGAGACCCAGTACTTC. Encoded protein: CASSPTPKETQYF. The rearrangement joins TRBV7-3 to TRBJ2-5; D gene unclear. V was clipped by 8 bases and J by 5 bases, with 15 bases between them. The CDR3 sequence is 13 residues long. The V gene's germline CDR1 is SGHTA and CDR2 FQGTGA.

This clonotype showed up just a few times. The CDR3 coding sequence is TGTGCCAGCAGGCAGAGCTCTGGGGCCAACGTCCTGACTTTC. Amino acid sequence: CASRQSSGANVLTF. The rearrangement joins TRBV27 to TRBJ2-6; D ambiguous. The germline gives CDR1 MNHEY, CDR2 SMNVEV (reference sequence). V gave up 6 bases and J gave up 0 bases, with 6 bases separating them. CDR3 length: 14 residues.

This chain joins TRBV20-1 and TRBJ2-5; D is tentatively TRBD1 or TRBD2 (5 bases each). The CDR3 sequence is 16 residues long. The germline gives CDR1 DFQATT, CDR2 SNEGSKA (reference sequence). V was cut by 1 base and J by 5 bases, with 20 bases left in between. CDR3 region: CSARGGTARVAETQYF. Written as DNA, the CDR3 is TGCAGTGCTAGAGGGGGGACGGCAAGGGTCGCGGAGACCCAGTACTTC.

This clonotype was counted only a few times. This chain joins TRBV7-9 and TRBJ1-4; maybe TRBD1 (5 bases). Trimming removed 7 bases from V and 6 bases from J, with 24 bases in between. The CDR3 is 17 residues long. CDR1 is SEHNR and CDR2 is FQNEAQ in the germline V gene (reference sequence). CDR3 sequence: CASNFPSSGTLDEKLFF. The CDR3 nucleotides read TGTGCCAGCAACTTTCCTTCGTCCGGGACTTTGGATGAAAAACTGTTTTTT.

The chain recombines TRBV29-1 with TRBJ1-1; the D gene is possibly TRBD1 (5 bases). Germline CDR1 is SQVTM and CDR2 is ANQGSEA. With 6 bases removed from V and 0 bases from J, the gap between germline ends came to 11 bases. The CDR3 length is 13 residues. CDR3 DNA: TGCAGCGTCGTACAGGTCATGAACACTGAAGCTTTCTTT. It codes for CSVVQVMNTEAFF.

This sequence joins TRBV7-2 and TRBJ2-3; D is tentatively TRBD1 or TRBD2 (5 bases each). Germline V gives CDR1 SGHTA, CDR2 FQGNSA. V lost 3 bases to trimming and J lost 2 bases, with 12 bases between them. The CDR3 consists of 15 residues. The CDR3 region is CASSLVGVDTDTQYF. The CDR3 DNA is TGTGCCAGCAGCTTGGTGGGGGTGGACACAGATACGCAGTATTTT.

The chain combines TRBV28 with TRBJ2-5; D may be TRBD2 (5 bases). The J call may be incorrect, as the DNA end agrees better with TRBJ2-7. Germline lookup yields CDR1 MDHEN and CDR2 SYDVKM. This CDR3 is 15 amino acids long. The CDR3: CASSLTTPSSYEQYF. CDR3 in DNA: TGTGCCAGCAGTCTGACTACGCCAAGCTCCTACGAGCAGTACTTC.

This clonotype turned up a few times. The V and J genes are TRBV28 and TRBJ1-2, with 9 positions matching TRBD1. The CDR3 is 15 residues long. Germline V gene data show CDR1 as MDHEN and CDR2 as SYDVKM. Losses at the gene ends were 8 bases for V and 6 bases for J; bases not matched to a gene: 13. Here the CDR3 DNA reads TGTGCCAGCCGGAAATGGGGGACAGGGTTGAATGGCTACACCTTC. This sequence encodes CASRKWGTGLNGYTF.

The rearrangement joins TRBV25-1 to TRBJ2-6; the match to TRBD1 covers 7 bases. This CDR3 has 18 residues. Germline V gene sequence: CDR1 MGHDK, CDR2 SYGVNS. V lost 4 bases and J lost 0; bases outside the gene matches: 9. CDR3 loop: CASSGQGPSASGANVLTF. As DNA, the CDR3 is TGTGCCAGCAGTGGACAGGGCCCATCCGCCTCTGGGGCCAACGTCCTGACTTTC. Looking up the rest from reference TRBV25-1 and TRBJ2-6 gives the full variable domain: EADIYQTPRYLVIGTGKKITLECSQTMGHDKMYWYQQDPGMELHLIHYSYGVNSTEKGDLSSESTVSRIRTEHFPLTLESARPSHTSQYLCASSGQGPSASGANVLTFGAGSRLTVL.

This clonotype was recorded a few times. This sequence joins TRBV7-9 and TRBJ2-1; the D call may be TRBD1 or TRBD2 (6 bases each). Germline CDR1 reads SEHNR; CDR2 reads FQNEAQ (reference sequence). V shed 5 bases and J shed 9 bases, with 17 bases lying between them. The CDR3 is 14 amino acids. CDR3 DNA sequence: TGTGCCAGCAGCGAGACCCAAGGAGGGGGTGAGCAGTTCTTC. Protein sequence: CASSETQGGGEQFF.

The chain employs TRBV28 and TRBJ2-5, with a weak D call TRBD1 (5 bases). The V and J ends lost 4 bases and 0 bases respectively, with 15 bases between them. Germline values: CDR1 MDHEN, CDR2 SYDVKM. The CDR3 runs to 16 residues. CDR3 bases: TGTGCCAGCAGTTCCCCATCGTGGGGCAACCAAGAGACCCAGTACTTC. It yields the protein CASSSPSWGNQETQYF.

The gene calls are TRBV5-5 and TRBJ1-6, with TRBD1 identical over 9 bases. The germline V gene has CDR1 SGHKS and CDR2 YYEKEE (reference sequence). The CDR3 consists of 14 residues. V dropped 4 bases and J dropped 8; count of bases not matched to a gene: 4. As DNA, the CDR3 is TGTGCCAGCAGCGACGGGACAGGGCATTCACCCCTCCACTTT. This translates into CASSDGTGHSPLHF.

This clonotype was observed a few times. The V call is TRBV12-3 or TRBV12-4, the J call TRBJ1-2; 8 bases line up with TRBD1. The CDR3 loop spans 14 amino acids. The V and J ends lost 5 bases and 11 bases, in that order; junction bases with no gene match: 13. The DNA of the CDR3 is TGTGCCAGCAGTAGCCCGGGACAGGTTTTGGGATACACCTTC. Its protein is CASSSPGQVLGYTF.

In this sample, this clonotype turned up a few times. The chain joins TRBV20-1 to TRBJ2-7; 7 bases line up with TRBD1. Looked up from germline, CDR1 is DFQATT and CDR2 is SNEGSKA (reference sequence). The CDR3 is 15 amino acids. Trimming cost V 0 bases and J 2 bases; bases outside gene matches: 7. The CDR3 protein is CSARDRGLGTYEQYF. The CDR3, as DNA: TGCAGTGCTAGAGATAGGGGGCTAGGGACCTACGAGCAGTACTTC.

This sequence joins TRBV4-3 and TRBJ1-6, with unresolved D. Germline CDR1 reads LGHNA; CDR2 reads YSLEER. With 1 base removed from V and 8 bases from J, the gap between germline ends came to 9 bases. CDR3 length: 14 amino acids. CDR3: CASSQGRSDSPLHF. The CDR3 nucleotides are TGCGCCAGCAGCCAAGGCAGGAGTGATTCACCCCTCCACTTT.

This clonotype has more than one count but fewer than ten. The J gene is TRBJ1-6, the V gene TRBV7-2, with TRBD1 matching 7 bases. The CDR3 is 16 amino acids. The trim removed 0 bases at V and 7 bases at J, leaving 6 bases unmatched. CDR1 is SGHTA and CDR2 is FQGNSA in the germline V gene. The DNA of the CDR3 is TGTGCCAGCAGCTTAGCGCGGGACAGCAGAAATTCACCCCTCCACTTT. Translation: CASSLARDSRNSPLHF.

CDR3 coding DNA: TGCGCCAGCAGCTCAGGGGTCCTTCCCCAGTTCTTC. It yields the protein CASSSGVLPQFF. The chain employs TRBV5-1 and TRBJ2-1; tentatively, D is TRBD1 (6 bases). The germline V gene encodes CDR1 SGHRS and CDR2 YFSETQ. Trimming pared 3 bases from V and 13 bases from J, leaving 14 bases between. The CDR3 runs to 12 residues.

The V call is TRBV6-4, the J call TRBJ1-1; D gene ambiguous. The CDR3 contains 13 residues. Deletions cut 3 bases from V and 7 bases from J, with 12 bases between. CDR1 is MRHNA, CDR2 SNTAGT, per germline. The CDR3 spells CASSESSGGEAFF. The CDR3 bases are TGTGCCAGCAGTGAAAGCTCGGGAGGTGAAGCTTTCTTT.

This clonotype was observed a few times. A junction end diverges from the germline sequence, so it may reflect a read error. V gene TRBV2 combines with J gene TRBJ2-3; D gene unclear. The V gene's germline CDR1 is SNHLY and CDR2 FYNNEI. CDR3 size: 13 residues. In nucleotides, the CDR3 is TGTGCCGGCAGTGGCGAGGGCACAGATACGCAGTATTTT. Protein product: CAGSGEGTDTQYF.

Only a few counts were recorded for this clonotype. The chain carries TRBV20-1 and TRBJ1-2; D not resolved. This CDR3 has 15 amino acids. Germline values: CDR1 DFQATT, CDR2 SNEGSKA (reference sequence). CDR3 in DNA: TGCGGGCCCGCGGGTCCTCCCCGTTCCAACTATGGCTACACCTTC. Protein: CGPAGPPRSNYGYTF.

V and J are TRBV9 and TRBJ2-3, with TRBD2 matching 7 bases. The CDR3 extends over 15 amino acids. J lost 1 base, V lost 0 bases, and 2 bases had no gene match. CDR1 SGDLS and CDR2 YYNGEE come from the germline V gene. CDR3 nucleotide sequence: TGTGCCAGCAGCGTAGGAAGCGGGGGCACAGATACGCAGTATTTT. It translates to CASSVGSGGTDTQYF.

The gene calls are TRBV7-9 and TRBJ1-2; 9 nucleotides match TRBD1. The CDR3 is made up of 16 amino acids. Per germline, CDR1 SEHNR and CDR2 FQNEAQ (reference sequence). V was pared by 5 bases and J by 4 bases, with 11 bases of the junction left unmatched. CDR3 bases: TGTGCCAGCAGCATACCCGGGACAGGGCTTGCCTATGGCTACACCTTC. It specifies CASSIPGTGLAYGYTF.

The chain employs TRBV20-1 and TRBJ2-3, with 10 nucleotides matching TRBD2. V lost 6 bases to trimming and J lost 0 bases; unmatched junction nucleotides: 6. CDR1 and CDR2 (germline): DFQATT, SNEGSKA (reference sequence). CDR3 length equals 15 residues. The CDR3 is CSAEGGLASTDTQYF. CDR3 DNA sequence: TGCAGTGCGGAAGGGGGACTAGCGAGCACAGATACGCAGTATTTT.

This chain joins TRBV6-6 and TRBJ1-6, with 8 nucleotides matching TRBD1. This CDR3 has 15 amino acids. The V gene end was trimmed by 2 bases and the J gene end by 7 bases; junction bases not matched to a gene: 4. Germline V gives CDR1 MNHNY, CDR2 SVGAGI (reference sequence). The CDR3 coding sequence is TGTGCCAGCAGTTACGGGACAGGTTGGAATTCACCCCTCCACTTT. Its translation: CASSYGTGWNSPLHF.